This T cell receptor beta chain originates from a study of blood T cell repertoires in COVID-19. Per the study methods: Estimates of nucleated cell counts were drawn from the amplification of reference gene primers. Some clones are missing from TCRdb's copy, which holds only in-frame ones; the method was immunoSEQ multiplex PCR. From that table come the V and J calls and clone size; the DNA was used to work out D and trimming. The sample records roughly 150,000 clones, around 80% being singletons. V lost 5 bases and J 3 bases, leaving 13 bases between the germline ends. Per germline, CDR1 MNHEY and CDR2 SVGAGI. The CDR3 is 14 residues long.

The V and J genes are TRBV6-5 and TRBJ1-2; D not resolved. The sequence came from a woman aged 45-65 years in a cohort sampled during active or convalescent COVID-19. Material for sequencing was peripheral blood. The DNA for the CDR3 is TGTGCCAGCAGTAACGGGCGGGGAGACTATGGCTACACCTTC. Its translation is CASSNGRGDYGYTF.